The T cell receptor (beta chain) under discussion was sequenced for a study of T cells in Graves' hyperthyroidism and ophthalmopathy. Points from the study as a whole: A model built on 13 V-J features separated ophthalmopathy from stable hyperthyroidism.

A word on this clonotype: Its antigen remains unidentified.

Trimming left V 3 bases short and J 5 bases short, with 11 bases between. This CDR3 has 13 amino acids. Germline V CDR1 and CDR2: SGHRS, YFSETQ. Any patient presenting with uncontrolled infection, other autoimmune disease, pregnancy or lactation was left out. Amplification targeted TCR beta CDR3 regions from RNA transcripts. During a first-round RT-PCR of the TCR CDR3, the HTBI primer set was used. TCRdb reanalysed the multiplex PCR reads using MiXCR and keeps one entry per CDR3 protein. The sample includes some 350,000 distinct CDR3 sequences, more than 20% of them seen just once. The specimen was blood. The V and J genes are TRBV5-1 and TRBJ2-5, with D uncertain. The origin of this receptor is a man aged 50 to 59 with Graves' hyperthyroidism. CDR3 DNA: TGCGCCAGCAGCTCGGCCGTCCCGGAGACCCAGTACTTC. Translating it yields CASSSAVPETQYF.